The rows below give T cell receptor beta chains drawn from one sample of a study of T cells in localized non-small cell lung cancer. Repertoires were generated with immunoSEQ multiplex PCR, while TCRdb's copy carries only in-frame clones and drops some. Of 4,000 or so clones in the sample, more than 20% are singletons; the top ten hold about 8.3%. The sequencing here drew on lung tumor tissue, taken before any cancer treatment. All receptors come from a woman aged 35 to 69 with stage I lung adenocarcinoma. The CDR3 runs from the conserved cysteine through the conserved F or W. A D gene is named only where the DNA matches it firmly. The listing skips clone size in some rows; elsewhere it reads once, few, many or a size class.

>TRBV11-3|TRBJ2-3|14|-|few
TGTGCCAGCAGCATCTTCTCGGACAAAGATACGCAGTATTTT
CASSIFSDKDTQYF
>TRBV5-1|TRBJ1-1|18|TRBD1|once
TGCGCCAGCAGCTTGGGGGCAGGAGGACAGGGACTGAACACTGAAGCTTTCTTT
CASSLGAGGQGLNTEAFF
>TRBV9|TRBJ1-5|17|-|-
TGTGCCAGCAGCGTAGAAATGGGACCTTTAGCACATCAGCCCCAGCATTTT
CASSVEMGPLAHQPQHF
>TRBV6-8|TRBJ2-5|13|TRBD2|-
TGTGCCAGCACTTTTGCGGGGGAGGAGACCCAGTACTTC
CASTFAGEETQYF
>TRBV11-3|TRBJ1-1|14|-|few
TGTGCCAGCAGTCCCGACAGAGGGGACACTGAAGCTTTCTTT
CASSPDRGDTEAFF
>TRBV18|TRBJ1-2|14|TRBD1|few
TGTGCCAGCTCGGACAGGGCGCTGGACTATGGCTACACCTTC
CASSDRALDYGYTF
>TRBV19|TRBJ2-4|13|-|-
TGTGCCAGTAGTATAGAGGAGAAAAACATTCAGTACTTC
CASSIEEKNIQYF
>TRBV6-8|TRBJ2-7|16|-|medium-sized
TGTGCCAGCAGTTATCTCAGCGGGCCCAGCTCCTACGAGCAGTACTTC
CASSYLSGPSSYEQYF
>TRBV6-8|TRBJ1-3|16|-|few
TGTGCCGGGACCCCAAATCCCGGGGGGCTTGGAAACACCATATATTTT
CAGTPNPGGLGNTIYF
>TRBV18|TRBJ2-7|14|TRBD1|few
TGTGCCAGCTCACCACAGGGGGCGCAAGGCGAGCAGTACTTC
CASSPQGAQGEQYF
>TRBV6-8|TRBJ2-1|14|TRBD1|medium-sized
TGTGCCATCAAGTCAGGGGGCTCCTACAATGAGCAGTTCTTC
CAIKSGGSYNEQFF
>TRBV29-1|TRBJ2-5|12|TRBD1|-
TGCAGCGTTGATAGGGGGCGGGAGACCCAGTACTTC
CSVDRGRETQYF
>TRBV29-1|TRBJ1-2|17|TRBD1|-
TGCAGCGTTGAAGGAGGTGGACAGGGGGTTTCGTTTTGGGGCTACACCTTC
CSVEGGGQGVSFWGYTF
>TRBV18|TRBJ2-7|14|-|-
TGTGCCAGCTCACCACCAGGGCGTACCTACGAGCAGTACTTC
CASSPPGRTYEQYF
>TRBV6-8|TRBJ2-7|13|-|few
TGTGCCAGCAGTTACTCTTTCGGGGTTGAGCAGTACTTC
CASSYSFGVEQYF
>TRBV19|TRBJ1-6|14|-|once
TGTGCCAGTAGTATTGCGGGCCCTAATTCACCCCTCCACTTT
CASSIAGPNSPLHF
>TRBV9|TRBJ1-4|18|-|few
TGTGCCAGCAGCGTAGTTGCAGGCGACTCCGCAACTAATGAAAAACTGTTTTTT
CASSVVAGDSATNEKLFF
>TRBV19|TRBJ1-4|14|-|-
TGTGCCAGTCGGGGGGCTCCAACTAATGAAAAACTGTTTTTT
CASRGAPTNEKLFF
>TRBV19|TRBJ1-4|14|TRBD1|large
TGTGCCAGCTACGACAGGGGAGGTGATGAAAAACTGTTTTTT
CASYDRGGDEKLFF
>TRBV7-6|TRBJ2-3|16|TRBD2|medium-sized
TGTGCCAGCAGCCGCGGAAGCGGGGGGGCCTCAGATACGCAGTATTTT
CASSRGSGGASDTQYF
>TRBV11-3|TRBJ2-1|16|TRBD2|-
TGTGCCAGCAGCCCCCCCCGGGCGGGAGGGAACAATGAGCAGTTCTTC
CASSPPRAGGNNEQFF
>TRBV18|TRBJ1-3|17|-|few
TGTGCCAGCTCACCGTTAGGGTCTGGCGGCAAGGGGCACACCATATATTTT
CASSPLGSGGKGHTIYF
>TRBV2|TRBJ1-2|15|-|few
TGTGCCAGCAGTGAAGGCCGGGGAGGGGGCTATGGCTACACCTTC
CASSEGRGGGYGYTF
>TRBV9|TRBJ2-7|17|TRBD1|medium-sized
TGTGCCAGCAGTCCCCGCTCGTCTCGGACAGGGTTCGGCGAGCAGTACTTC
CASSPRSSRTGFGEQYF
>TRBV5-1|TRBJ1-3|14|-|once
TGCGCCAGCAGAGCTAACCTGAGGGGAAACACCATATATTTT
CASRANLRGNTIYF
>TRBV11-3|TRBJ1-5|16|TRBD1|few
TGTGCCAGCAGCTTAATGGGACAGAGAAGCAATCAGCCCCAGCATTTT
CASSLMGQRSNQPQHF
>TRBV19|TRBJ1-5|14|-|-
TGTGCCAGTAGTCCCGAGAGTAGCAATCAGCCCCAGCATTTT
CASSPESSNQPQHF
>TRBV29-1|TRBJ2-7|13|-|few
TGCAGCGTTGCGGGCAGGGGTCCCTACGAGCAGTACTTC
CSVAGRGPYEQYF
>TRBV7-5|TRBJ2-6|19|-|-
TGTGCCAGCAGCCAGCTGACAGGGTGGTTGTCTCCTGGGGCCAACGTCCTGACTTTC
CASSQLTGWLSPGANVLTF
>TRBV9|TRBJ2-1|15|-|few
TGTGCCAGCAGTGGGTGGCTAGCGCTTAACAATGAGCAGTTCTTC
CASSGWLALNNEQFF
>TRBV15|TRBJ2-2|16|TRBD1|few
TGTGCCACCAGCAGCAGGGGGCTTCCCCTCACCGGGGAGCTGTTTTTT
CATSSRGLPLTGELFF
>TRBV6-7|TRBJ2-7|11|-|medium-sized
TGTGCCAGCGGCAACGACTACGAGCAGTACTTC
CASGNDYEQYF
>TRBV18|TRBJ2-4|14|TRBD1|-
TGTGCCAGCTCACCGGACAGGGCCAAAAACATTCAGTACTTC
CASSPDRAKNIQYF
>TRBV11-3|TRBJ2-3|15|TRBD1|medium-sized
TGTGCCAGCAGCTCCCGGGGGACAGGGGGAGATACGCAGTATTTT
CASSSRGTGGDTQYF
>TRBV10-1|TRBJ2-7|14|TRBD1|-
TGCGCCAGCAGTGCGGGACAGGGGACATACGAGCAGTACTTC
CASSAGQGTYEQYF
>TRBV18|TRBJ1-1|14|-|-
TGTGCCAGCTCACCACCGAGCGGGGCCCCTGAAGCTTTCTTT
CASSPPSGAPEAFF
>TRBV19|TRBJ2-1|14|TRBD2|-
TGTGCCAGTAGTGGGACTAGCGGGGACAATGAGCAGTTCTTC
CASSGTSGDNEQFF
>TRBV1|TRBJ2-1|16|-|few
TGCGCCAGCAGCCAAGCGGTGGGGCACTCCTACAATGAGCAGTTCTTC
CASSQAVGHSYNEQFF
>TRBV9|TRBJ1-1|14|TRBD1|-
TGTGCCAGCAGCGACTGGGACAGGAACACTGAAGCTTTCTTT
CASSDWDRNTEAFF
>TRBV15|TRBJ2-3|16|TRBD2|-
TGTGCCACCAGCAGAGATAGCGGGAGTGGCACAGATACGCAGTATTTT
CATSRDSGSGTDTQYF
>TRBV6-8|TRBJ1-5|14|TRBD1|few
TGTGCCAGCGAGACAGGGTCTAGCAATCAGCCCCAGCATTTT
CASETGSSNQPQHF
>TRBV4-1|TRBJ2-1|17|TRBD2|few
TGCGCCAGCAGCCAAGAATCTGGGACTAGATTCCACAATGAGCAGTTCTTC
CASSQESGTRFHNEQFF
>TRBV5-1|TRBJ1-6|18|TRBD1|few
TGCGCCAGCAGCCGCATTCCCGGACAGGGCGTCCTTATTTCACCCCTCCACTTT
CASSRIPGQGVLISPLHF
>TRBV28|TRBJ1-1|15|TRBD1|-
TGTGCCAGCCAGGGGGCAGGAGATCTGAACACTGAAGCTTTCTTT
CASQGAGDLNTEAFF
>TRBV11-3|TRBJ1-2|14|-|few
TGTGCCAGCAGCCCATTCCGGGGGAACTATGGCTACACCTTC
CASSPFRGNYGYTF
>TRBV19|TRBJ1-4|16|TRBD1|-
TGTGCCAGTAGTATTGGTTTTGGCAGGGGGCGAGGAAAACTGTTTTTT
CASSIGFGRGRGKLFF
>TRBV9|TRBJ2-1|19|TRBD2|-
TGTGCCAGCGGTACCTGGCCTAGCGGGATATTTGTTGTGGCCAATGAGCAGTTCTTC
CASGTWPSGIFVVANEQFF
>TRBV11-3|TRBJ1-6|14|TRBD1|few
TGTGCCAGCAGCCTTGGACAGGGGAGTTCACCCCTCCACTTT
CASSLGQGSSPLHF
>TRBV5-1|TRBJ2-3|15|-|-
TGCGCCAGCAGCTTGGTAGGGGTTAGCACAGATACGCAGTATTTT
CASSLVGVSTDTQYF
>TRBV9|TRBJ1-6|12|-|few
TGTGCCAGCAGTAGACAGCCCTCACCCCTCCACTTT
CASSRQPSPLHF
>TRBV5-1|TRBJ2-3|14|-|-
TGCGCCAGCAGCTTGGGCCAGCCTCCAGATACGCAGTATTTT
CASSLGQPPDTQYF
>TRBV1|TRBJ2-7|17|-|-
TGCGCCAGCAGCCAAGGTGCTAGCGGGGCTGGGTACTACGAGCAGTACTTC
CASSQGASGAGYYEQYF
>TRBV11-3|TRBJ2-1|15|-|few
TGTGCCAGCAGCTTCCTCGGGAGCTCCTACAATGAGCAGTTCTTC
CASSFLGSSYNEQFF
>TRBV11-3|TRBJ1-2|14|TRBD1|-
TGTGCCAGCAGCGGAAGGGGGCGCGCATATGGCTACACCTTC
CASSGRGRAYGYTF
>TRBV12-5|TRBJ1-2|13|-|-
TGTGCTAGTGGCCTTGGCTGGGACTATGGCTACACCTTC
CASGLGWDYGYTF
>TRBV11-3|TRBJ2-5|16|TRBD2|few
TGTGCCAGCAGCCCAGGGACTAGCGGGGGCCAAGAGACCCAGTACTTC
CASSPGTSGGQETQYF
>TRBV6-8|TRBJ1-1|15|-|few
TGTGCCAGCAGGGTGGACGGATTGAAGAACACTGAAGCTTTCTTT
CASRVDGLKNTEAFF
>TRBV18|TRBJ2-7|14|-|-
TGTGCCAGCTCACCTCCGGGACAAGCCTACGAGCAGTACTTC
CASSPPGQAYEQYF
>TRBV6-4|TRBJ2-7|11|-|-
TGTGCCAGCAGTGACTCCCAGGACGGGTACTTC
CASSDSQDGYF